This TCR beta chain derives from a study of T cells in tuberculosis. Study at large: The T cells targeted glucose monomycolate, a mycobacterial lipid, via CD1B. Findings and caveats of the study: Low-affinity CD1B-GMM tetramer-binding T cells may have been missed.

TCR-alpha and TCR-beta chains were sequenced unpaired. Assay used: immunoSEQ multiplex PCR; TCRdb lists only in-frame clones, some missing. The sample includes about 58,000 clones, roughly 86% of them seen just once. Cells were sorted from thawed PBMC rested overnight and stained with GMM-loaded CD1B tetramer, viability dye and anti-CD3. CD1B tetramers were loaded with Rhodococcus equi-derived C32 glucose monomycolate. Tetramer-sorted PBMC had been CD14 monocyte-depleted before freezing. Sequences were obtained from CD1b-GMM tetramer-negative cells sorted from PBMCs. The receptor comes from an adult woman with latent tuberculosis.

CDR3 loop: CAISEPGGGNTEAFF. DNA for the CDR3: TGTGCCATCAGTGAGCCTGGAGGCGGTAACACTGAAGCTTTCTTT. This chain joins TRBV10-3 and TRBJ1-1; D ambiguous. V was clipped by 2 bases and J by 2 bases, with 12 bases between them. CDR3 size: 15 residues. Germline CDR1 reads ENHRY; CDR2 reads SYGVKD.